The sample holds a few counts of the clone carrying this T cell receptor (beta chain). Its target is unknown. This entry belongs to a study of T-cell reconstitution after alpha-beta-depleted transplantation in children. Findings and caveats of the study: A year post-transplant, T-cell counts and diversity derived mostly from newly produced T cells.

The ends were cut back, 1 base at V and 0 bases at J, with 9 bases in the middle. Germline CDR1 and CDR2: LGHDT and YNNKEL (reference sequence). CDR3 length equals 16 residues. TCRbeta library construction was performed incorporating unique molecular identifiers. TCRdb passed the PCR reads through MiXCR, listing each CDR3 protein once. The data contain roughly 670,000 distinct CDR3 sequences, over 10% of them seen just once; the ten biggest clones take up approximately 0.8%. This chain connects TRBV3-1 to TRBJ2-2; D is uncertain. The specimen was PBMCs, collected before TCRalphabeta/CD19-depleted stem cell transplant. The source of this sequence is a girl aged 2-15 years with congenital amegakaryocytic thrombocytopenia, due to receive a stem cell transplant. The chain's CDR3 is CASSQGHLANTGELFF. DNA for the CDR3: TGTGCCAGCAGCCAAGGCCACCTCGCGAACACCGGGGAGCTGTTTTTT.